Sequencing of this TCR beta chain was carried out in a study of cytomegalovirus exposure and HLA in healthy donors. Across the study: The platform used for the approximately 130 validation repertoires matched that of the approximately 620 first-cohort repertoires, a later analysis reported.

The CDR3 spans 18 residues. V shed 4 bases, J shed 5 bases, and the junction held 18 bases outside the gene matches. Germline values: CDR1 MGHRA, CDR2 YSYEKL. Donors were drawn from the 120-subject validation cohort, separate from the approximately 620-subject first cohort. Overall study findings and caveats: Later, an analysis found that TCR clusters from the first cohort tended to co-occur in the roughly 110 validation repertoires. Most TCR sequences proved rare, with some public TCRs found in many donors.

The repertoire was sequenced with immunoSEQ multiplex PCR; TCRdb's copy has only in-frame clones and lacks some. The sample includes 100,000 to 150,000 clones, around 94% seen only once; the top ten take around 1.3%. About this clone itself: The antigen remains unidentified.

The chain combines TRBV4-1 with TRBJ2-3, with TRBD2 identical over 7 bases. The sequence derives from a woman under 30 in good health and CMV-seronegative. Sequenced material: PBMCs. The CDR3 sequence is CASSRGAAVSGVRDTQYF. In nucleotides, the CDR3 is TGCGCCAGCAGCCGAGGTGCTGCCGTCAGCGGGGTGCGAGATACGCAGTATTTT.